This T cell receptor (beta chain) was profiled in a study of shared clonotypes between healthy human individuals. The overall study: Each donor had three CD4 naive, three CD4 memory, two CD8 naive and one CD8 memory plate.

Points from the study as a whole: Sorted-subset sequencing was shown by rarefaction to be incomplete despite large depth.

CD4+ cell separation produced CD45RA+ naive and CD45RA-negative memory subsets. The germline V gene has CDR1 SGHTA and CDR2 FQGNSA. This CDR3 region has 14 residues. V was clipped by 5 bases and J by 1 base, with 11 bases between them. Remarks on this clone: What it recognizes is unknown.

Generated by immunoSEQ multiplex PCR, the TCRdb table keeps only in-frame clones and is missing some. The sample lists 2 million to 3 million clones, roughly 93% occurring once. This clonotype was obtained from a young man in good health. Some clones in this sample may be carry-over from other donors' samples. The sample taken for sequencing was naive CD4+ T cells from PBMCs. Subset noted: CD45RA+ positively selected. This chain connects TRBV7-2 to TRBJ2-5, with D hard to call. The CDR3 protein is CASSPRWSQETQYF. CDR3 nucleotide sequence: TGTGCCAGCAGCCCGCGTTGGTCCCAAGAGACCCAGTACTTC.